This T cell receptor beta chain originates from a study of cytomegalovirus exposure and HLA in healthy donors. Study results and limitations: Across donors, sequencing depth was assumed by presence/absence analyses to be roughly uniform. V- and J-gene trimming of TCR beta was linked (in a later analysis) to a missense DCLRE1C variant. Fewer N-insertions than the roughly 670-donor mean were reportedly shown by an Asian-associated ancestry cluster in a later analysis.

The study ran its PCR with 60 Vbeta and 13 Jbeta primers. Produced via immunoSEQ multiplex PCR; TCRdb's table is partial and in-frame only. The table has approximately 89,000 clones, over 65% seen once. A remark on this clone: Its antigen is as yet unknown.

Germline V lookup: CDR1 SGHRS, CDR2 YFSETQ. The CDR3 extends over 14 amino acids. Trimming cost V 4 bases and J 0 bases, with 11 bases left between them. The V call is TRBV5-1, the J call TRBJ2-7; possible D gene TRBD1, 5 bases. The source is a human donor in good health. The source material was PBMCs. The CDR3 DNA follows: TGCGCCAGCAGCATCCAGGGCAGCTCCTACGAGCAGTACTTC. Protein: CASSIQGSSYEQYF. Variable domain in full (rest from reference TRBV5-1 and TRBJ2-7): KAGVTQTPRYLIKTRGQQVTLSCSPISGHRSVSWYQQTPGQGLQFLFEYFSETQRNKGNFPGRFSGRQFSNSRSEMNVSTLELGDSALYLCASSIQGSSYEQYFGPGTRLTVT.